This is a list of T cell receptor beta chains from one sample in a study of identical twins. One entry per CDR3 protein, called by TCRdb with MiXCR from the 5' RACE reads. Of some 240,000 distinct CDR3 sequences detected, about 8.9% appear once; the ten largest clones hold less than 4%. This sample also belongs to another study, concerning yellow fever vaccine responses in identical twins.

The sequenced sample consisted of CD8+ T cells sorted from blood. These TCRs come from a woman under 30 in good health. Each CDR3 is given with its conserved first and last residue. D genes are given only for firm matches. Rows may omit the clone size; those that give it use once, few, many or a size class.

16	TRBV16	few	TRBD1	TRBJ1-6	CASSQYGTGGNSPLHF	TGTGCCAGCAGCCAATACGGGACAGGTGGAAATTCACCCCTCCACTTT
11	TRBV12-3/TRBV12-4	many	-	TRBJ2-7	CASSSGWREYF	TGTGCCAGCAGCTCGGGGTGGCGGGAGTACTTC
17	TRBV27	-	-	TRBJ1-5	CASSFADPASSNQPQHF	TGTGCCAGCAGTTTCGCGGACCCTGCTTCTAGCAATCAGCCCCAGCATTTT
14	TRBV7-2	few	-	TRBJ2-7	CASSLVFGWDEQYF	TGTGCCAGCAGCTTAGTGTTTGGATGGGACGAGCAGTACTTC
13	TRBV5-1	many	-	TRBJ1-1	CASSLTANTEAFF	TGCGCCAGCAGCTTGACAGCGAACACTGAAGCTTTCTTT
16	TRBV6-2/TRBV6-3	few	-	TRBJ2-2	CASSYYTRDQTGELFF	TGTGCCAGCAGTTACTATACGCGGGATCAAACCGGGGAGCTGTTTTTT
14	TRBV20-1	-	TRBD2	TRBJ2-1	CSARDPTSGVEQFF	TGCAGTGCTAGAGATCCCACTAGCGGGGTTGAGCAGTTCTTC
15	TRBV7-9	-	-	TRBJ2-5	CASSLVAGRKETQYF	TGTGCCAGCAGCTTAGTTGCGGGGAGAAAAGAGACCCAGTACTTC
15	TRBV7-2	many	TRBD2	TRBJ2-1	CASSQMTSGYNEQFF	TGTGCCAGCAGCCAAATGACTAGCGGATACAATGAGCAGTTCTTC
13	TRBV6-1	-	-	TRBJ2-7	CASTPDSTYEQYF	TGTGCCAGCACCCCGGACAGTACCTACGAGCAGTACTTC
14	TRBV7-9	few	-	TRBJ2-2	CASSSSLVTGELFF	TGTGCCAGCAGCAGCTCATTAGTCACCGGGGAGCTGTTTTTT
17	TRBV4-3	few	-	TRBJ2-2	CASSQDFRSVSTGELFF	TGCGCCAGCAGCCAAGATTTTAGGAGCGTAAGCACCGGGGAGCTGTTTTTT
15	TRBV5-1	-	TRBD2	TRBJ2-3	CASSSGTSLPDTQYF	TGCGCCAGCAGTAGCGGGACTAGTCTCCCAGATACGCAGTATTTT
17	TRBV20-1	few	TRBD1	TRBJ1-5	CSARPPQGQRLWQPQHF	TGCAGTGCTAGACCCCCCCAGGGACAGCGTCTTTGGCAGCCCCAGCATTTT
16	TRBV6-5	few	TRBD2	TRBJ2-5	CASSYSGGPRQETQYF	TGTGCCAGCAGTTACAGCGGGGGGCCGAGACAAGAGACCCAGTACTTC
15	TRBV4-3	many	TRBD2	TRBJ2-7	CASSPDPSGTYEQYF	TGCGCCAGCAGCCCGGACCCTAGCGGTACCTACGAGCAGTACTTC
16	TRBV7-3	many	TRBD2	TRBJ2-3	CASSLRGRGATDTQYF	TGTGCCAGCAGCTTAAGGGGGCGGGGGGCCACAGATACGCAGTATTTT
19	TRBV27	many	-	TRBJ2-3	CASFPGQSLRGSGTDTQYF	TGTGCCAGCTTCCCCGGACAGAGCCTAAGGGGATCGGGCACAGATACGCAGTATTTT
14	TRBV10-3	few	-	TRBJ2-7	CAISESVLAYEQYF	TGTGCCATCAGTGAGTCAGTTCTCGCCTACGAGCAGTACTTC
13	TRBV29-1	many	TRBD2	TRBJ2-1	CSAQRESYNEQFF	TGCAGCGCCCAGCGGGAGTCCTACAATGAGCAGTTCTTC
15	TRBV2	-	-	TRBJ2-3	CASREAVKSTDTQYF	TGTGCCAGCAGGGAAGCAGTAAAGAGCACAGATACGCAGTATTTT
16	TRBV7-2	few	-	TRBJ2-1	CASSLVTGGPYNEQFF	TGTGCCAGCAGCTTAGTGACGGGGGGCCCCTACAATGAGCAGTTCTTC
18	TRBV7-8	few	-	TRBJ1-1	CASRDLRRGMRGGTEAFF	TGTGCCAGCAGGGACCTCCGGAGGGGCATGAGGGGAGGCACTGAAGCTTTCTTT
16	TRBV28	few	-	TRBJ1-2	CASSSFDLNREYGYTF	TGTGCCAGCAGTTCTTTCGATTTAAACAGGGAGTATGGCTACACCTTC
19	TRBV7-3	-	TRBD2	TRBJ2-4	CASSPHGGLADLAKNIQYF	TGTGCCAGCAGCCCCCATGGGGGACTAGCGGATTTAGCCAAAAACATTCAGTACTTC
16	TRBV15	many	TRBD1	TRBJ2-3	CATSRDPGQGVDTQYF	TGTGCCACCAGCAGGGATCCGGGACAGGGGGTAGATACGCAGTATTTT
18	TRBV11-1	-	TRBD1	TRBJ2-2	CASSLRQGAISDTGELFF	TGTGCCAGCAGCTTAAGACAGGGGGCGATAAGTGACACCGGGGAGCTGTTTTTT
15	TRBV28	-	-	TRBJ1-5	CASSLLKEGGQPQHF	TGTGCCAGCAGTTTACTTAAGGAAGGGGGTCAGCCCCAGCATTTT
14	TRBV7-9	-	-	TRBJ2-1	CASISGARINEQFF	TGTGCCAGCATCTCCGGGGCCAGGATCAATGAGCAGTTCTTC
15	TRBV6-1	many	-	TRBJ2-5	CASSKPPGVWETQYF	TGTGCCAGCAGCAAGCCGCCAGGGGTATGGGAGACCCAGTACTTC
13	TRBV29-1	many	-	TRBJ2-1	CSVGDLNYNEQFF	TGCAGCGTTGGGGACTTGAACTACAATGAGCAGTTCTTC
16	TRBV3-1	-	TRBD1	TRBJ2-7	CASSQDLGTGTYEQYF	TGTGCCAGCAGCCAAGATCTTGGGACAGGGACCTACGAGCAGTACTTC
17	TRBV10-3	many	-	TRBJ2-1	CAISESTYSAVYNEQFF	TGTGCCATCAGTGAGTCGACCTATAGCGCGGTCTACAATGAGCAGTTCTTC
16	TRBV20-1	many	TRBD1	TRBJ1-5	CSARDEETGVSQPQHF	TGCAGTGCTAGAGATGAGGAGACAGGGGTTAGTCAGCCCCAGCATTTT
15	TRBV4-2	many	TRBD2	TRBJ2-1	CASSQPGLKNNEQFF	TGTGCCAGCAGCCAACCGGGACTAAAAAACAATGAGCAGTTCTTC
14	TRBV4-3	few	TRBD2	TRBJ2-7	CASSGGLATYEQYF	TGCGCCAGCAGTGGGGGACTAGCCACCTACGAGCAGTACTTC
16	TRBV20-1	few	TRBD2	TRBJ2-7	CSAWSFTSGSSDEQYF	TGCAGTGCTTGGTCCTTTACTAGCGGGAGCAGTGACGAGCAGTACTTC
16	TRBV29-1	-	-	TRBJ2-3	CSVEAPVGVGTDTQYF	TGCAGCGTTGAAGCTCCGGTGGGGGTCGGCACAGATACGCAGTATTTT
12	TRBV10-3	-	TRBD2	TRBJ2-7	CATTSGVYEQYF	TGTGCCACTACTAGCGGGGTGTACGAGCAGTACTTC
14	TRBV27	few	-	TRBJ2-7	CASSLYYPAYEQYF	TGTGCCAGCAGTTTATACTACCCTGCCTACGAGCAGTACTTC
15	TRBV6-4	-	-	TRBJ2-1	CASSDGSGEHNEQFF	TGTGCCAGCAGTGATGGGAGCGGAGAGCACAATGAGCAGTTCTTC
14	TRBV7-9	many	-	TRBJ2-7	CASSLQQGAYEQYF	TGTGCCAGCAGTTTACAACAGGGAGCCTACGAGCAGTACTTC
14	TRBV12-3/TRBV12-4	-	-	TRBJ2-5	CASSIRDSQETQYF	TGTGCCAGCTCCATCCGGGACTCTCAAGAGACCCAGTACTTC
14	TRBV29-1	-	-	TRBJ2-1	CSVEDVGGYNEQFF	TGCAGCGTTGAAGATGTCGGGGGTTACAATGAGCAGTTCTTC
13	TRBV6-5	-	-	TRBJ2-7	CASSYSLDREQYF	TGTGCCAGCAGTTACTCCCTTGACCGGGAGCAGTACTTC
11	TRBV7-9	many	-	TRBJ2-2	CASSWAGELFF	TGTGCCAGCTCATGGGCCGGGGAGCTGTTTTTT
13	TRBV10-3	many	-	TRBJ1-1	CAISDRGNTEAFF	TGTGCCATCAGTGACAGGGGGAACACTGAAGCTTTCTTT